A selection of T cell receptor beta chains follows, all from one sample in a study of control samples from healthy donors and cancer patients. Profiled with immunoSEQ multiplex PCR; TCRdb holds only in-frame clones, not every one. The repertoire holds roughly 170,000 clones, with about 91% as singletons. The specimen was blood. The receptor source for this set is a woman between 35 and 50 years old in good health. Each CDR3 is given with its conserved first and last residue. Fields, in order: clone size, J gene, V gene, D gene, CDR3 protein, CDR3 DNA. A D gene is named only where the DNA matches it firmly. The size of a clone is reported for some rows only, either as once, few or many, or as a class for expanded clones.

few | TRBJ1-6 | TRBV6-1 | - | CASSEVLGRSPYNSPLHF | TGTGCCAGCAGTGAAGTTTTGGGGCGTTCTCCCTATAATTCACCCCTCCACTTT
- | TRBJ2-2 | TRBV6-5 | TRBD1 | CASRTRDRASGELFF | TGTGCCAGCAGGACCCGGGACAGGGCTTCCGGGGAGCTGTTTTTT
- | TRBJ1-1 | TRBV5-1 | - | CASSLVGRTTEAFF | TGCGCCAGCAGCTTGGTTGGGCGGACCACTGAAGCTTTCTTT
once | TRBJ1-4 | TRBV18 | TRBD1 | CASSPPGQGNEKLFF | TGTGCCAGCTCACCACCAGGACAGGGTAATGAAAAACTGTTTTTT
- | TRBJ1-4 | TRBV5-1 | - | CASSLAGEVGEKLFF | TGCGCCAGCAGCTTGGCCGGGGAAGTCGGTGAAAAACTGTTTTTT
- | TRBJ1-4 | TRBV5-1 | - | CASSLADWGAEDEKLFF | TGCGCCAGCAGCTTGGCCGATTGGGGGGCAGAGGATGAAAAACTGTTTTTT
- | TRBJ2-3 | TRBV28 | - | CASSLGSYTQYF | TGTGCCAGCAGTTTGGGCAGTTATACGCAGTATTTT
- | TRBJ2-3 | TRBV12-5 | - | CASRETGGTDTQYF | TGTGCTAGTAGGGAGACAGGAGGCACAGATACGCAGTATTTT
- | TRBJ1-2 | TRBV7-9 | - | CASLRGTEGKKNYGYTF | TGTGCCAGCCTGAGGGGGACCGAGGGAAAGAAGAATTATGGCTACACCTTC
- | TRBJ2-1 | TRBV11-2 | - | CASSNSAEAGEQFF | TGTGCCAGCAGCAACTCGGCGGAGGCCGGGGAGCAGTTCTTC
- | TRBJ2-7 | TRBV27 | - | CATFRGEQYF | TGTGCCACCTTCCGGGGGGAGCAGTACTTC
- | TRBJ2-2 | TRBV20-1 | - | CSASARGNTGELFF | TGCAGTGCTAGTGCGCGGGGAAACACCGGGGAGCTGTTTTTT
- | TRBJ1-1 | TRBV5-1 | TRBD1 | CASATTGVDTEAFF | TGCGCCAGCGCCACGACAGGGGTGGACACTGAAGCTTTCTTT
- | TRBJ2-3 | TRBV4-1 | - | CASSQVHGSDTQYF | TGCGCCAGCAGCCAAGTACATGGCTCAGATACGCAGTATTTT
- | TRBJ2-3 | TRBV4-1 | TRBD2 | CASSQSGLAGTTDTQYF | TGCGCCAGCAGCCAATCAGGACTAGCGGGGACCACAGATACGCAGTATTTT
- | TRBJ1-4 | TRBV6-5 | - | CAGGVWTNEKLFF | TGTGCCGGGGGGGTTTGGACTAATGAAAAACTGTTTTTT
- | TRBJ2-7 | TRBV5-4 | - | CASSLSDEQYF | TGTGCCAGCAGCTTGTCGGACGAGCAGTACTTC
- | TRBJ2-5 | TRBV6-5 | - | CASSYSLRSYQYF | TGTGCCAGCAGTTACTCTCTCAGGTCATACCAGTACTTC
- | TRBJ2-7 | TRBV11-1 | - | CASSNNGEQYF | TGTGCCAGCAGCAACAATGGCGAGCAGTACTTC
- | TRBJ2-5 | TRBV9 | TRBD2 | CASSETSGGAAETQYF | TGTGCCAGCAGCGAAACTAGCGGGGGGGCCGCAGAGACCCAGTACTTC
- | TRBJ2-5 | TRBV6-1 | - | CASSEQGTGTPYF | TGTGCCAGCAGTGAACAGGGAACCGGGACTCCATACTTC
- | TRBJ1-1 | TRBV27 | TRBD1 | CASSSLQGGDTEAFF | TGTGCCAGCAGTTCCCTACAGGGGGGGGACACTGAAGCTTTCTTT
- | TRBJ1-2 | TRBV5-1 | - | CASSLRPHPAGYGYTF | TGCGCCAGCAGCTTACGTCCTCACCCAGCAGGGTATGGCTACACCTTC
- | TRBJ2-2 | TRBV13 | - | CASSLIVSGELFF | TGTGCCAGCAGCCTAATAGTGAGCGGGGAGCTGTTTTTT
- | TRBJ1-1 | TRBV21-1 | - | CASSKGQRLNTEAFF | TGTGCCAGCAGCAAAGGACAACGGCTGAACACTGAAGCTTTCTTT
- | TRBJ2-7 | TRBV5-1 | TRBD1 | CASSLGRTGTYEQYF | TGCGCCAGCAGCTTGGGAAGGACAGGGACCTACGAGCAGTACTTC
once | TRBJ1-1 | TRBV4-2 | - | CASSQDPTGNTEAFF | TGTGCCAGCAGCCAAGACCCAACAGGGAACACTGAAGCTTTCTTT
- | TRBJ2-1 | TRBV6-6 | - | CASSYSQQYGEQFF | TGTGCCAGCAGTTACTCGCAACAATATGGTGAGCAGTTCTTC
once | TRBJ2-2 | TRBV11-2 | - | CASSLVVPLTGELFF | TGTGCCAGCAGCTTAGTGGTGCCCCTAACCGGGGAGCTGTTTTTT
- | TRBJ2-7 | TRBV9 | TRBD2 | CASSEGLAPYEQYF | TGTGCCAGCAGCGAGGGACTAGCACCCTACGAGCAGTACTTC
few | TRBJ1-5 | TRBV4-1 | - | CASSLSGVSQPQHF | TGCGCCAGCAGCCTATCAGGGGTGAGTCAGCCCCAGCATTTT
once | TRBJ1-1 | TRBV29-1 | - | CSVDKTGLNTEAFF | TGCAGCGTTGATAAAACAGGTCTGAACACTGAAGCTTTCTTT
- | TRBJ2-2 | TRBV4-2 | TRBD1 | CASSQAQQGIGELFF | TGTGCCAGCAGCCAAGCGCAACAGGGGATCGGGGAGCTGTTTTTT
- | TRBJ2-1 | TRBV19 | - | CASSIAHNEQFF | TGTGCCAGTAGTATCGCCCACAATGAGCAGTTCTTC
- | TRBJ2-7 | TRBV28 | TRBD1 | CASSSGTGVWYEQYF | TGTGCCAGCAGTTCCGGGACAGGGGTGTGGTACGAGCAGTACTTC
- | TRBJ1-2 | TRBV9 | - | CASSVGQSYGYTF | TGTGCCAGCAGCGTAGGACAGAGCTATGGCTACACCTTC
- | TRBJ1-2 | TRBV5-4 | TRBD1 | CASSLDRGLGYGYTF | TGTGCCAGCAGCCTAGACAGGGGGTTGGGGTATGGCTACACCTTC
- | TRBJ1-6 | TRBV4-1 | - | CASSQVGLGQLNSPLHF | TGCGCCAGCAGCCAAGTCGGGCTAGGACAGTTAAATTCACCCCTCCACTTT
- | TRBJ1-2 | TRBV5-1 | - | CASSLEGGNYGYTF | TGCGCCAGCAGCTTGGAAGGTGGGAACTATGGCTACACCTTC
- | TRBJ1-1 | TRBV18 | - | CASSPPETENTEAFF | TGTGCCAGCTCACCACCGGAGACAGAAAACACTGAAGCTTTCTTT
once | TRBJ2-2 | TRBV13 | - | CASSATKTGRLGELFF | TGTGCCAGCAGCGCCACCAAGACAGGGAGGCTCGGGGAGCTGTTTTTT
once | TRBJ1-1 | TRBV12-3/TRBV12-4 | - | CASSRDHRGEAFF | TGTGCCAGCAGTAGGGACCATCGGGGTGAAGCTTTCTTT
- | TRBJ1-1 | TRBV5-1 | - | CASSLLGVWNTEAFF | TGCGCCAGCAGCCTCCTCGGGGTATGGAACACTGAAGCTTTCTTT
- | TRBJ2-1 | TRBV7-6 | TRBD2 | CASSLAPAGAVNEQFF | TGTGCCAGCAGCTTAGCTCCAGCGGGGGCGGTCAATGAGCAGTTCTTC
- | TRBJ1-2 | TRBV6-2/TRBV6-3 | - | CASSHTVYGYTF | TGTGCCAGCAGCCATACCGTTTATGGCTACACCTTC
- | TRBJ1-2 | TRBV29-1 | - | CSVGRGTPEGYTF | TGCAGCGTTGGCCGGGGCACCCCAGAGGGCTACACCTTC
- | TRBJ2-2 | TRBV3-1/TRBV3-2 | - | CASSPLVPGPQPTGELFF | TGTGCCAGCAGCCCGTTAGTCCCCGGGCCCCAACCCACCGGGGAGCTGTTTTTT
- | TRBJ2-3 | TRBV6-2/TRBV6-3 | TRBD2 | CASNPAGGQHTQYF | TGTGCCAGCAACCCAGCGGGGGGGCAACATACGCAGTATTTT
- | TRBJ2-1 | TRBV5-1 | - | CASSPGLLSSYNEQFF | TGCGCCAGCAGCCCGGGACTTCTGAGCTCCTACAATGAGCAGTTCTTC
many | TRBJ1-2 | TRBV6-1 | TRBD1 | CASSETPGQNYGYTF | TGTGCCAGCAGTGAGACTCCGGGACAGAACTATGGCTACACCTTC
- | TRBJ2-2 | TRBV25-1 | TRBD2 | CASSEFPSGGPNTGELFF | TGTGCCAGCAGTGAATTCCCTAGCGGGGGTCCGAACACCGGGGAGCTGTTTTTT
- | TRBJ1-1 | TRBV21-1 | - | CASSKEGEGMRNTEAFF | TGTGCCAGCAGCAAAGAGGGAGAGGGGATGAGGAACACTGAAGCTTTCTTT
- | TRBJ1-4 | TRBV18 | TRBD1 | CASSLSEVRGQGISTNEKLFF | TGTGCCAGCTCACTATCCGAAGTTCGGGGACAGGGGATCTCAACTAATGAAAAACTGTTTTTT
- | TRBJ1-1 | TRBV28 | - | CASSSPMGADTEAFF | TGTGCCAGCAGTTCCCCGATGGGGGCCGACACTGAAGCTTTCTTT
- | TRBJ2-2 | TRBV19 | - | CASRSGPRELFF | TGTGCCAGTAGGAGCGGGCCCCGGGAGCTGTTTTTT